These 2 T cell receptor beta chains came from one sample sequenced in a study of CD8 T cells in ankylosing spondylitis (dated by TCRdb to the late 2010s). The library relied on 5' RACE. TCRdb lists the instrument as Illumina HiSeq 2500. TCRdb trimmed the raw reads at Q25, called clones with MiXCR and kept productive beta chains. Under each unique CDR3 protein, matching rows form one entry showing the most common genes and DNA. The sample table holds approximately 340,000 distinct CDR3 sequences, of which roughly 15% were seen once. The ten largest account for 1.1% of the sample. Sequenced material: blood, either unsorted or a sorted T cell fraction (not recorded which). The receptor set was obtained from a male donor with ankylosing spondylitis or in good health (not recorded which).

This clonotype was picked up many times. The rearrangement uses TRBV5-1 and TRBJ1-1, with 11 bases lining up with TRBD1. This CDR3 is 14 amino acids long. J lost 0 bases, V lost 7 bases, and 2 bases had no gene match. Germline CDR1 reads SGHRS; CDR2 reads YFSETQ. In nucleotides, the CDR3 is TGCGCCAGCTGGACAGGGGGCTTGAACACTGAAGCTTTCTTT. It is translated as CASWTGGLNTEAFF.

This chain connects TRBV7-2 to TRBJ2-5; maybe TRBD1 (5 bases). Trimming left V 1 base short and J 6 bases short, with 9 bases between. The CDR3 length is 13 residues. CDR1 and CDR2 from the germline V gene are SGHTA and FQGNSA. Here the CDR3 DNA reads TGTGCCAGCAGCTTAGTAGGGGAACAGACCCAGTACTTC. It yields the protein CASSLVGEQTQYF.